These 26 T cell receptor beta chains originate from one sample sequenced in a study of cytomegalovirus exposure and HLA in healthy donors. PCR involved 60 Vbeta and 13 Jbeta primers. Repertoires were generated with immunoSEQ multiplex PCR, while TCRdb's copy carries only in-frame clones and drops some. The data hold more than 85,000 clones, with approximately 9% observed a single time. Sequences were obtained from PBMCs. These receptor sequences come from a man aged 50 or older in good health and CMV-seropositive.

This clone was detected a few times. The chain joins TRBV7-9 to TRBJ2-2; 14 bases map to TRBD2. CDR3 size: 16 residues. Germline assignment: CDR1 SEHNR and CDR2 FQNEAQ (reference sequence). V shed 6 bases and J 7 bases; nucleotides not matched to a gene: 7. The CDR3 loop is CASRLGLAGAVGELFF. The CDR3 nucleotides read TGTGCCAGCAGGTTGGGACTAGCGGGAGCAGTCGGGGAGCTGTTTTTT.

This clone came up a few times. One end of the junction does not line up with germline, which may come from a read error. The same CDR3 can be traced to other DNA sequences in this sample. The chain combines TRBV9 with TRBJ1-2; 7 positions match TRBD1. From germline, CDR1 is SGDLS and CDR2 YYNGEE. The CDR3 loop spans 15 amino acids. This chain's CDR3 is CASSVDSGQNYGYTF. CDR3 coding DNA: TGTGCTAGCAGCGTAGACTCGGGACAGAACTATGGCTACACCTTC.

This clone was seen more than once but under ten times. The chain is built from TRBV13 and TRBJ2-5; possible D gene TRBD2, 5 bases. Germline V CDR1 and CDR2: PRHDT, FYEKMQ (reference sequence). The CDR3 has 14 amino acids. The ends were cut back, 5 bases at V and 4 bases at J, with 14 bases in the middle. This CDR3 reads CASSSSGILETQYF. As DNA, the CDR3 is TGTGCCAGCAGCAGTTCCGGGATTTTAGAGACCCAGTACTTC.

The chain joins TRBV19 to TRBJ2-2; D is unresolved. This CDR3 is 16 amino acids long. Between the trimmed V and J ends, which lost 7 bases and 4 bases, there was a span of 19 bases. From germline, CDR1 is LNHDA and CDR2 SQIVND (reference sequence). In DNA, the CDR3 is TGTGCCAGTAACCCGCAAGTTGAGAGCCGCACCGGGGAGCTGTTTTTT. Residues: CASNPQVESRTGELFF.

The V call is TRBV4-2, the J call TRBJ1-5, with no clear D. This CDR3 comprises 15 residues. In germline, CDR1 is LGHNA, CDR2 YNFKEQ. The V and J ends lost 0 bases and 4 bases respectively, with 10 bases between them. The CDR3 bases are TGTGCCAGCAGCCAAGAACCACGAGGTAATCAGCCCCAGCATTTT. Translation: CASSQEPRGNQPQHF.

As DNA, the CDR3 is TGTGCCAGCAGGACTTGGCAGGCGACTACCTACGAGCAGTACTTC. It codes for CASRTWQATTYEQYF. The rearrangement uses TRBV27 and TRBJ2-7, with D perhaps matching TRBD2 (5 bases). CDR1 is MNHEY, CDR2 SMNVEV, per germline (reference sequence). CDR3 length: 15 amino acids. The V end lost 6 bases, the J end lost 2 bases, and 17 bases lay between the germline ends.

The J gene is TRBJ2-2, the V gene TRBV5-4, with D tentatively TRBD1 (5 bases). The V gene's germline CDR1 is SGHNT and CDR2 YYREEE (reference sequence). V lost 1 base and J lost 0, with 16 bases in between. The CDR3 loop spans 18 amino acids. CDR3 residues: CASSLFEVTETNTGELFF. CDR3 DNA: TGTGCCAGCAGCTTGTTCGAGGTGACAGAGACGAACACCGGGGAGCTGTTTTTT.

Comments on this clone: Other nucleotide sequences in the sample specify the same CDR3. The chain combines TRBV18 with TRBJ1-5; possible D gene TRBD1, 5 bases. Between the trimmed V and J ends, which lost 3 bases and 4 bases, there was a span of 7 bases. Germline assignment: CDR1 KGHSH and CDR2 LQKENI. The CDR3 totals 13 residues. CDR3 coding DNA: TGTGCCAGCTCACCGGGGGGAAATCAGCCCCAGCATTTT. As protein: CASSPGGNQPQHF.

This clone was observed a handful of times. The genes are TRBV5-1 and TRBJ2-2; TRBD2 matches at 11 bases. Trimming took 4 bases from V and 5 from J; bases not matched to a gene: 4. In germline, CDR1 is SGHRS, CDR2 YFSETQ. The CDR3 consists of 15 residues. CDR3 bases: TGCGCCAGCAGCAAAACTAGCGGGAGTACCGGGGAGCTGTTTTTT. Protein sequence: CASSKTSGSTGELFF.

The chain is built from TRBV6-5 and TRBJ1-1; possible D gene TRBD1, 6 bases. V lost 0 bases, J lost 4 bases, and 15 bases lay in between. CDR1 and CDR2 (germline): MNHEY, SVGAGI. The CDR3 length is 16 residues. This chain's CDR3 is CASSYSGGQGLTEAFF. For the CDR3, the DNA is TGTGCCAGCAGTTACTCGGGGGGGCAGGGTCTCACTGAAGCTTTCTTT.

The table lists this clone with a few counts. This sequence joins TRBV5-8 and TRBJ2-3; maybe TRBD2 (5 bases). This CDR3 has 14 residues. With 3 bases removed from V and 6 bases from J, the gap between germline ends came to 14 bases. The V gene's germline CDR1 is SGHTS and CDR2 YDEGEE. The CDR3 spells CASSWRAGADTQYF. CDR3 in DNA: TGTGCCAGCAGCTGGCGGGCAGGAGCGGATACGCAGTATTTT.

A few counts support this clone. The gene calls are TRBV5-6 and TRBJ1-2; TRBD1 agrees at 12 bases. Germline V gene data show CDR1 as SGHDT and CDR2 as YYEEEE. The CDR3 is 17 amino acids. Trimming at V came to 3 bases and at J to 3 bases, leaving 9 bases not matched to a gene. Written as DNA, the CDR3 is TGTGCCAGCAGCTACGGGACAGGGGGCGGAGGGGACTATGGCTACACCTTC. Translated: CASSYGTGGGGDYGYTF.

This clone was seen only a few times. This chain uses TRBV28 with TRBJ1-1; TRBD1 might be the D (6 bases). V lost 4 bases and J lost 10, with 22 bases in between. The germline V gene has CDR1 MDHEN and CDR2 SYDVKM. This CDR3 comprises 15 residues. In DNA, the CDR3 is TGTGCCAGCAGTTCGATTGGACAGTCCCACCAGTTAGCTTTCTTT. Amino acids: CASSSIGQSHQLAFF.

The genes are TRBV27 and TRBJ2-1, with 9 bases that match TRBD2. V dropped 6 bases and J dropped 1; count of bases not matched to a gene: 10. The CDR3 spans 17 residues. The germline CDR1 and CDR2 sequences are MNHEY and SMNVEV (reference sequence). The CDR3 DNA reads as TGTGCCAGCAGCCCGTCCAGCGGGGGGAATTCCTACAATGAGCAGTTCTTC. Encoded protein: CASSPSSGGNSYNEQFF.

The chain employs TRBV2 and TRBJ2-3, with 10 bases aligning to TRBD2. Germline V gene lookup returns CDR1 SNHLY and CDR2 FYNNEI. The CDR3 loop spans 15 amino acids. The J segment lost 6 bases and the V segment lost 8 bases, leaving 11 bases of the junction unmatched. DNA for the CDR3: TGTGCCAGCGGCCCACTAGCGGGATGGGGGGATACGCAGTATTTT. It specifies CASGPLAGWGDTQYF. The full variable domain, with the rest looked up from reference TRBV2 and TRBJ2-3, is EPEVTQTPSHQVTQMGQEVILRCVPISNHLYFYWYRQILGQKVEFLVSFYNNEISEKSEIFDDQFSVERPDGSNFTLKIRSTKLEDSAMYFCASGPLAGWGDTQYFGPGTRLTVL.

The chain carries TRBV5-1 and TRBJ2-7; D might be TRBD1 (5 bases). The V end lost 7 bases, the J end lost 3 bases, and 14 bases lay between the germline ends. The CDR3 is 13 amino acids. CDR1 is SGHRS and CDR2 is YFSETQ in the germline V gene. The CDR3 loop reads CASSQGSGYEQYF. CDR3 coding DNA: TGCGCCAGCTCCCAGGGTAGTGGCTACGAGCAGTACTTC.

The chain is built from TRBV7-2 and TRBJ2-1; TRBD2 might be the D (5 bases). The CDR3 loop spans 15 amino acids. Germline V gene data show CDR1 as SGHTA and CDR2 as FQGNSA. V lost 1 base to trimming and J lost 4 bases, with 11 bases between them. CDR3 protein: CASSLDWRPYNEQFF. In DNA form, the CDR3 reads TGTGCCAGCAGCTTAGATTGGAGGCCATACAATGAGCAGTTCTTC.

The chain employs TRBV5-1 and TRBJ1-2; TRBD1 matches 7 bases. The CDR3 loop spans 15 amino acids. Germline assignment: CDR1 SGHRS and CDR2 YFSETQ. The J segment lost 4 bases and the V segment lost 4 bases, leaving 10 bases of the junction unmatched. The CDR3 DNA is TGCGCCAGCAGCCTTCTCGGGACAGCGAGCTATGGCTACACCTTC. Translating it yields CASSLLGTASYGYTF.

This chain connects TRBV28 to TRBJ1-5; 7 bases map to TRBD1. This CDR3 spans 16 amino acids. Germline lookup yields CDR1 MDHEN and CDR2 SYDVKM. Losses at the gene ends were 6 bases for V and 5 bases for J; bases not matched to a gene: 13. The CDR3 nucleotides are TGTGCCAGCAGCAGAAGAAGCGGACAGGACTATCAGCCCCAGCATTTT. It translates to CASSRRSGQDYQPQHF.

The sample holds a few counts of this clone. The rearrangement uses TRBV11-2 and TRBJ1-1; D unresolved. V was shortened by 4 bases and J by 0 bases, with 6 bases between the two germline ends. CDR3 length: 13 residues. In germline, CDR1 is SGHAT, CDR2 FQNNGV. CDR3: CASSSTMNTEAFF. The DNA of the CDR3 is TGTGCCAGCAGCTCAACAATGAACACTGAAGCTTTCTTT.

V usage is TRBV2 and J usage is TRBJ2-5; 9 positions match TRBD2. The germline CDR1 and CDR2 sequences are SNHLY and FYNNEI. J gave up 7 bases and V 6 bases, and 6 bases lay outside the gene matches. This CDR3 spans 13 amino acids. Here the CDR3 reads CASRAGGRGTQYF. CDR3 DNA sequence: TGTGCCAGCAGAGCGGGGGGCAGGGGGACCCAGTACTTC.

The chain employs TRBV9 and TRBJ2-1; TRBD1 matches at 7 bases. CDR3 size: 17 residues. Trimming cost V 2 bases and J 6 bases; bases outside gene matches: 14. Germline-derived CDR1 and CDR2 are SGDLS and YYNGEE. The CDR3: CASSVSVEGQGVNEQFF. The CDR3 bases are TGTGCCAGCAGCGTCTCAGTAGAGGGGCAGGGGGTCAATGAGCAGTTCTTC.

V usage is TRBV9 and J usage is TRBJ2-1, with D maybe TRBD2 (6 bases). This CDR3 is built from 16 residues. V was clipped by 3 bases and J by 5 bases, with 18 bases between them. Germline V lookup: CDR1 SGDLS, CDR2 YYNGEE. The CDR3 nucleotides are TGTGCCAGCAGCGCCCCCGGGGTGCGCGGGAACAATGAGCAGTTCTTC. It codes for CASSAPGVRGNNEQFF.

At least ten counts were recorded for this clone. This chain joins TRBV25-1 and TRBJ1-2; D is perhaps TRBD1 (5 bases). V lost 5 bases and J 0 bases, leaving 7 bases between the germline ends. Germline V gene sequence: CDR1 MGHDK, CDR2 SYGVNS. CDR3 length: 13 residues. The CDR3 spells CASSPGTNYGYTF. The CDR3, as DNA: TGTGCCAGCAGTCCAGGGACTAACTATGGCTACACCTTC.

The CDR3 loop reads CASRWGTGGATYEQYF. In nucleotides, the CDR3 is TGTGCCAGCAGATGGGGGACAGGGGGGGCCACCTACGAGCAGTACTTC. The rearrangement links TRBV28 to TRBJ2-7; 11 bases fit TRBD1. CDR3 length equals 16 residues. With 6 bases clipped from V and 2 bases from J, the junction kept 9 bases outside the gene matches. The germline V gene encodes CDR1 MDHEN and CDR2 SYDVKM.

V and J are TRBV2 and TRBJ2-7, with 7 bases matching TRBD1. V gave up 5 bases and J gave up 4 bases; unmatched junction bases: 5. The V gene's germline CDR1 is SNHLY and CDR2 FYNNEI. The CDR3 is 13 residues long. The CDR3 reads CASSPKGQYEQYF. As DNA, the CDR3 is TGTGCCAGCAGTCCAAAGGGACAGTACGAGCAGTACTTC.